This TCR beta chain was sequenced during a study of shared clonotypes between healthy human individuals. Only in-frame clones appear in the TCRdb table, and some are missing; sequencing was by immunoSEQ multiplex PCR. The table shows over a million clones, with roughly 74% occurring only once. The CDR3 extends over 14 amino acids. CDR1 is SGHRS and CDR2 is YFSETQ in the germline V gene. V was clipped by 4 bases and J by 3 bases, with 14 bases between them. The specimen was memory CD4+ T cells from PBMCs. The sample's subset: CD45RA-negative fraction. V and J are TRBV5-1 and TRBJ2-7; D perhaps matches TRBD1 (6 bases). The receptor was derived from a young man in good health. Some clones in this sample may be carry-over from other donors' samples. Here the CDR3 reads CASSRRTGSYEQYF. In DNA form, the CDR3 reads TGCGCCAGCAGCCGCAGAACAGGGAGCTACGAGCAGTACTTC.